This note documents a single T cell receptor beta chain sequence. Using immunoSEQ multiplex PCR, the repertoire was profiled, and TCRdb retains in-frame clones only, with some absent. The table has around 160,000 clones, approximately 87% seen once; the top ten hold 10%. The CDR3 length is 17 residues. Germline V lookup: CDR1 ENHRY, CDR2 SYGVKD. V was pared by 2 bases and J by 1 base, with 3 bases of the junction left unmatched. The sample is drawn from a study of blood T cell repertoires in COVID-19. Study background: In each case, the material was cDNA or gDNA derived from T cells, B-cell-depleted T cells, or PBMCs.

Sequencing used peripheral blood. This TCR came from a woman between 65 and 79 years old with COVID-19, enrolled during active disease. The chain employs TRBV10-3 and TRBJ2-6; 9 nucleotides line up with TRBD1. The CDR3 coding sequence is TGTGCCATCAGTGAGAGGACAGGGGTGTCTGGGGCCAACGTCCTGACTTTC. Its protein is CAISERTGVSGANVLTF.